The 19 T cell receptor beta chains below come from one sample, sequenced in a study of cytomegalovirus exposure and HLA in healthy donors. TCRdb's table, derived via immunoSEQ multiplex PCR, lists solely in-frame clones and lacks some. The repertoire includes some 230,000 clones, around nine tenths of them detected once, and about 0.95% sits in the top ten. Sequencing was carried out using PBMCs. The receptors come from a young woman in good health and CMV-seronegative.

CDR3 region: CASCKKTCSKKKQTRTRSYEQYF. As DNA, the CDR3 is TGTGCCAGCTGTAAGAAGACTTGTTCAAAAAAAAAGCAAACTAGAACCCGCTCCTACGAGCAGTACTTC. This chain joins TRBV6-8 and TRBJ2-7; TRBD2 is a possible D gene (5 bases). Germline V gene sequence: CDR1 MNHGY, CDR2 SAAAGT. V gave up 8 bases and J gave up 0 bases, with 41 bases separating them. The CDR3 is made up of 23 amino acids.

The gene calls are TRBV6-5 and TRBJ2-1; maybe TRBD2 (5 bases). Trimming left V 4 bases short and J 1 base short, with 14 bases between. The length of the CDR3 is 16 residues. Germline V gene sequence: CDR1 MNHEY, CDR2 SVGAGI. Here the CDR3 DNA reads TGTGCCAGCAGTTTCGGGGTTGAGCATTCCTACAATGAGCAGTTCTTC. Translating it yields CASSFGVEHSYNEQFF.

The rearrangement links TRBV2 to TRBJ2-2; a possible D gene is TRBD1 (5 bases). The CDR3 contains 15 residues. V shed 0 bases and J shed 6 bases, with 11 bases lying between them. Germline V gives CDR1 SNHLY, CDR2 FYNNEI. CDR3 amino acids: CASSEALRAPGELFF. The CDR3 DNA reads as TGTGCCAGCAGTGAAGCTCTCAGGGCCCCCGGGGAGCTGTTTTTT.

A remark on this clone: Relative to the germline gene, one junction end is altered; a read error may explain this. This chain uses TRBV7-7 with TRBJ2-1, with unresolved D. The germline CDR1 and CDR2 sequences are SSHAT and FNYEAQ (reference sequence). The CDR3 runs 13 residues. In DNA form, the CDR3 reads TGTGCTAGCAGCTTAGAGCTGTACAATGAGCAGTTCTTC. Amino acid sequence: CASSLELYNEQFF.

The chain uses TRBV6-8 and TRBJ2-7; the D is unclear. The CDR3 covers 13 residues. V gave up 8 bases and J gave up 7 bases, with 18 bases separating them. Germline CDR1 reads MNHGY; CDR2 reads SAAAGT. CDR3 coding DNA: TGTGCCAGCGACACATTCTCCCCTTTAGAGCAGTACTTC. Translating gives CASDTFSPLEQYF.

This clone was counted once. The chain is built from TRBV5-1 and TRBJ2-2, with 9 bases identical to TRBD2. Germline CDR1 and CDR2: SGHRS and YFSETQ. The J segment lost 0 bases and the V segment lost 0 bases, leaving 9 bases of the junction unmatched. The CDR3 contains 19 residues. CDR3 region: CASSLAASGTFANTGELFF. The CDR3 bases are TGCGCCAGCAGCTTGGCGGCTAGCGGGACGTTTGCGAACACCGGGGAGCTGTTTTTT.

This chain connects TRBV27 to TRBJ2-7, with 11 bases aligning to TRBD2. Trimming cost V 6 bases and J 1 base; bases outside gene matches: 11. Germline CDR1 reads MNHEY; CDR2 reads SMNVEV (reference sequence). This CDR3 comprises 17 residues. The CDR3 spells CASSLISTSGSSYEQYF. CDR3 in DNA: TGTGCCAGCAGCTTAATATCAACTAGCGGGAGTTCCTACGAGCAGTACTTC.

This chain uses TRBV29-1 with TRBJ2-1; 16 bases are shared with TRBD2. Germline values: CDR1 SQVTM, CDR2 ANQGSEA. The ends lost 7 bases at V and 7 bases at J; junction bases unmatched: 13. The CDR3 spans 17 residues. The CDR3 bases are TGCAGCGCCCCCCCGGGACTAGCGGGAGGGCCGGGAAATGAGCAGTTCTTC. Its protein is CSAPPGLAGGPGNEQFF.

The chain has TRBV6-5 and TRBJ1-2; 7 positions match TRBD1. The CDR3 is 15 residues long. Germline V lookup: CDR1 MNHEY, CDR2 SVGAGI. V lost 0 bases to trimming and J lost 7 bases; unmatched junction nucleotides: 8. The CDR3 DNA follows: TGTGCCAGCAGTTACTCAGGGGGCGCGACTCGTGGCTACACCTTC. Amino acids: CASSYSGGATRGYTF.

A few counts support this clone. J is TRBJ1-2 and V is TRBV18; no firm D call. The length of the CDR3 is 15 residues. Germline loops: CDR1 KGHSH, CDR2 LQKENI. Deletions cut 1 base from V and 0 bases from J, with 9 bases between. CDR3 nucleotide sequence: TGTGCCAGCTCACCACGAAGCGCTGCTAACTATGGCTACACCTTC. Its translation is CASSPRSAANYGYTF.

This chain connects TRBV25-1 to TRBJ2-4; TRBD2 matches 15 bases. This CDR3 contains 16 residues. The germline gives CDR1 MGHDK, CDR2 SYGVNS. Trimming at V came to 2 bases and at J to 6 bases, leaving 2 bases not matched to a gene. The CDR3 reads CASSEPGLAGGNIQYF. CDR3 nucleotide sequence: TGTGCCAGCAGTGAACCGGGACTAGCGGGGGGAAACATTCAGTACTTC.

V gene TRBV15 combines with J gene TRBJ2-2; 14 nucleotides line up with TRBD2. The germline V gene has CDR1 LNHNV and CDR2 YYDKDF (reference sequence). V trimming: 4 bases; J trimming: 5 bases; junction bases outside the gene matches: 12. CDR3 length: 19 residues. CDR3 protein: CATSTPGTSGSLSTGELFF. DNA of the CDR3: TGTGCCACCAGCACCCCCGGGACTAGCGGGAGTTTGTCGACCGGGGAGCTGTTTTTT.

The V and J genes are TRBV5-1 and TRBJ2-2; D might be TRBD1 (6 bases). CDR1 is SGHRS and CDR2 is YFSETQ in the germline V gene. CDR3 length: 16 residues. V lost 0 bases, J lost 3 bases, and 12 bases lay in between. CDR3 bases: TGCGCCAGCAGCTTGGTCAGGGGAATCGACACCGGGGAGCTGTTTTTT. This translates into CASSLVRGIDTGELFF.

The chain is built from TRBV1 and TRBJ1-6; TRBD1 reflects the table's D call only, with no check against the DNA. TRBV1 is shown as a pseudogene. This CDR3 has 14 residues. CDR3 in amino acids: CTSSHRVRNSPLHF. In DNA form, the CDR3 reads TGCACCAGCAGCCACAGGGTGCGAAATTCACCCCTCCACTTT.

The J gene is TRBJ2-7, the V gene TRBV28, with D maybe TRBD1 (5 bases). Looked up from germline, CDR1 is MDHEN and CDR2 is SYDVKM. The CDR3 is 14 amino acids. Trimming cost V 1 base and J 5 bases, with 12 bases left between them. The CDR3, as DNA: TGTGCCAGCAGTTTATTAAGGGGCCCCCACGAGCAGTACTTC. As protein: CASSLLRGPHEQYF.

The chain has TRBV5-1 and TRBJ1-3; 7 bases line up with TRBD1. The V and J ends lost 7 bases and 0 bases, in that order; junction bases with no gene match: 1. CDR1 and CDR2 from the germline V gene are SGHRS and YFSETQ. This CDR3 has 13 residues. CDR3 nucleotides: TGCGCCAGCCGGGACAGCTCTGGAAACACCATATATTTT. It is translated as CASRDSSGNTIYF.

The chain has TRBV19 and TRBJ2-7; weak D call: TRBD2 (6 bases). The V gene's germline CDR1 is LNHDA and CDR2 SQIVND (reference sequence). V lost 8 bases and J 0 bases, leaving 14 bases between the germline ends. The CDR3 length is 14 residues. The CDR3 here is CASFRDSLSYEQYF. The CDR3 DNA reads TGTGCCAGTTTCCGGGACTCCCTCTCCTACGAGCAGTACTTC.

The chain links TRBV6-6 to TRBJ2-3, with D possibly being TRBD2 (5 bases). Germline V gene sequence: CDR1 MNHNY, CDR2 SVGAGI (reference sequence). V was shortened by 6 bases and J by 5 bases, with 18 bases between the two germline ends. This CDR3 has 15 residues. CDR3 bases: TGTGCCAGCAGCCACAGTAGCGAGTCGGGAGATACGCAGTATTTT. Residues: CASSHSSESGDTQYF.

The rearrangement joins TRBV5-8 to TRBJ2-7; 7 nucleotides match TRBD1. Germline CDR1 and CDR2: SGHTS and YDEGEE. The CDR3 consists of 16 residues. J was trimmed by 5 bases and V by 0 bases; bases with no gene match: 11. The CDR3, as DNA: TGTGCCAGCAGCTTGGAGGGGGCGACTGGGTGGAACGAGCAGTACTTC. Its translation is CASSLEGATGWNEQYF.